This T cell receptor (beta chain) is from a study of identical twins' blood T cells. Study-level results: Twins shared more top CDR3 clonotypes than unrelated donors did.

Three pairs of healthy female monozygous twins were the donors. Authors' data handling: Each donor had about 85,000 to nearly 500,000 clonotypes. TCRdb processed the 5' RACE reads anew with MiXCR; each CDR3 protein has one entry. The V and J calls were not made by the authors but by TCRdb's processing. The sample records around 380,000 distinct CDR3 sequences, about 28% being singletons. Trimming cost V 0 bases and J 2 bases, with 7 bases left between them. This CDR3 has 14 residues. Germline V CDR1 and CDR2: KGHSH, LQKENI. This clonotype was found a few times. As yet, its antigen is unknown. This TCR came from a woman aged 18-55 years in good health. Sequenced sample: PBMCs. The V and J genes are TRBV18 and TRBJ2-5; no reliable D call. This CDR3 is CASSPPNGQETQYF. CDR3 bases: TGTGCCAGCTCACCACCGAATGGGCAAGAGACCCAGTACTTC. The full variable domain, completed using reference TRBV18 and TRBJ2-5, is NAGVMQNPRHLVRRRGQEARLRCSPMKGHSHVYWYRQLPEEGLKFMVYLQKENIIDESGMPKERFSAEFPKEGPSILRIQQVVRGDSAAYFCASSPPNGQETQYFGPGTRLLVL.